This T cell receptor (beta chain) was sequenced for a study of cytomegalovirus exposure and HLA in healthy donors. For the study at large: A subsequent analysis reported that the 120 validation repertoires were produced on the same platform that had also been used for the 500 to 700 first-cohort repertoires.

The CDR3 extends over 16 amino acids. Germline V CDR1 and CDR2: LNHDA, SQIVND (reference sequence). V lost 6 bases to trimming and J lost 3 bases, with 17 bases between them. Sequencing used immunoSEQ multiplex PCR; TCRdb keeps in-frame clones, though not all of them. The sample lists 95,000 to 150,000 clones; 70% to 90% were seen once. Turning to this clone: The antigen is undetermined.

The study's findings and limits: The authors enumerated 150 to 200 TCR beta chains as linked to cytomegalovirus. In vitro checks showed that a few CMV-associated chains really do target CMV antigens.

Donors were drawn from the approximately 110-subject validation cohort, separate from the approximately 640-subject first cohort. The chain uses TRBV19 and TRBJ2-2; possibly TRBD2 for D (5 bases). The source is a woman between 18 and 29 years old in good health and CMV-seronegative. Input material: PBMCs. The DNA of the CDR3 is TGTGCCAGTAGGAGGGAGACAATTTTGGACACCGGGGAGCTGTTTTTT. Residues: CASRRETILDTGELFF.